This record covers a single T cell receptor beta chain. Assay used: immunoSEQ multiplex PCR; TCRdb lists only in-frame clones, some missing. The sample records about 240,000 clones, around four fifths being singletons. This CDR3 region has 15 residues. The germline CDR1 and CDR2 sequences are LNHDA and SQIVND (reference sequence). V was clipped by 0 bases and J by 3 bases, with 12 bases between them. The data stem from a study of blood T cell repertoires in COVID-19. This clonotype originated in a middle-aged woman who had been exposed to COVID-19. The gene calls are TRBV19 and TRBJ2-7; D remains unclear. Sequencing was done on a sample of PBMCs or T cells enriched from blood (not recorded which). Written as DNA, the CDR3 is TGTGCCAGTAGTATAGATTTGGAACAGATCTACGAGCAGTACTTC. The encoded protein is CASSIDLEQIYEQYF. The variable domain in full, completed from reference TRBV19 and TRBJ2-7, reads DGGITQSPKYLFRKEGQNVTLSCEQNLNHDAMYWYRQDPGQGLRLIYYSQIVNDFQKGDIAEGYSVSREKKESFPLTVTSAQKNPTAFYLCASSIDLEQIYEQYFGPGTRLTVT.